The 6 T cell receptor beta chains reported below all come from one sample, sequenced in a study of T-cell reconstitution after alpha-beta-depleted transplantation in children. Construction of the TCRbeta library involved unique molecular identifiers. Each CDR3 protein is one row after TCRdb ran MiXCR on the PCR reads. The sample has about 400,000 distinct CDR3 sequences; just over 20% are singletons. Sequenced material: PBMCs from the stem cell graft donor, taken from the stem cell graft. The receptors were sampled from a human donor who donated a stem cell graft to a child with acute myeloid leukemia.

The chain employs TRBV20-1 and TRBJ2-7, with 8 positions matching TRBD2. This CDR3 is 14 amino acids long. After removal of 6 bases from V and 4 bases from J, the junction contained 11 bases not matched to a gene. Germline V gives CDR1 DFQATT, CDR2 SNEGSKA (reference sequence). The CDR3 loop reads CSAGPGGISYEQYF. In DNA form, the CDR3 reads TGCAGTGCCGGACCGGGGGGGATCTCTTACGAGCAGTACTTC.

The rearrangement uses TRBV7-8 and TRBJ2-6, with 9 bases identical to TRBD2. The CDR3 loop spans 20 amino acids. Germline-derived CDR1 and CDR2 are SGHVS and FQNEAQ. The trim removed 8 bases at V and 0 bases at J, leaving 17 bases unmatched. CDR3 coding DNA: TGTGCCAGCCCCGTAAGAGGATTGGCTAGCGGGACCTCTGGGGCCAACGTCCTGACTTTC. It is translated as CASPVRGLASGTSGANVLTF.

The rearrangement joins TRBV4-2 to TRBJ2-7, with D possibly TRBD2 on 6 matching bases. This CDR3 spans 15 amino acids. V shed 1 base and J shed 4 bases, with 14 bases lying between them. Germline V gene data show CDR1 as LGHNA and CDR2 as YNFKEQ. The CDR3 DNA reads as TGTGCCAGCAGCCAAGTCCCTAGCGAGAAATACGAGCAGTACTTC. Its protein product is CASSQVPSEKYEQYF.

Remarks on this clonotype: The junction shows a germline mismatch at one end, possibly a read error. The J gene is TRBJ2-1, the V gene TRBV12-3 or TRBV12-4; TRBD1 aligns across 9 bases. The CDR3 runs 19 residues. CDR3 nucleotide sequence: TGTACCAGCAGTTTAGGTTCCGGACAGGGGAGATTGTCACAATATGAGCAGTTCTTC. Its protein is CTSSLGSGQGRLSQYEQFF.

This clonotype was recorded a few times. CDR3: CATSDQRGSSYNEQFF. CDR3 nucleotides: TGTGCCACCAGTGATCAGCGGGGCAGCTCCTACAATGAGCAGTTCTTC. V usage is TRBV24-1 and J usage is TRBJ2-1; 7 bases align to TRBD2. The V gene's germline CDR1 is KGHDR and CDR2 SFDVKD. V trimming: 3 bases; J trimming: 0 bases; junction bases outside the gene matches: 4. CDR3 size: 16 residues.

This clonotype was seen a few times. V usage is TRBV28 and J usage is TRBJ2-1, with D perhaps TRBD1 or TRBD2 (6 bases each). The germline V and J ends were trimmed by 2 bases and 3 bases, with 14 bases remaining between them. The germline CDR1 and CDR2 sequences are MDHEN and SYDVKM. The CDR3 totals 16 residues. The DNA for the CDR3 is TGTGCCAGCAGTTTAAATCCAGGAGGGGGCTACAATGAGCAGTTCTTC. Protein sequence: CASSLNPGGGYNEQFF.